This TCR beta chain was recorded in a study of identical twins. Study findings and constraints: Its conclusions, products of cross-sectional statistical analysis, did not come from following the same donors. Where beta out-of-frame sequences were concerned, excess twin sharing was weaker. Invariant MAIT and iNKT cells could partly confound zero-insertion analyses.

Notes on this clonotype: Its antigen is as yet unknown.

Via MiXCR, TCRdb re-called the 5' RACE reads, giving one row per CDR3 protein. Of 690,000 or so distinct CDR3 sequences in the sample, over 8.5% were seen once. The trim removed 7 bases at V and 3 bases at J, leaving 6 bases unmatched. The CDR3 extends over 15 amino acids. The germline CDR1 and CDR2 sequences are ENHRY and SYGVKD. These same data were also listed under a study on yellow fever vaccine responses in identical twins. From that report: Convergence reportedly seemed to mark part of the twins' vaccine T cell response, with personalization marking the rest.

The V gene is TRBV10-3, the J gene TRBJ2-3; 11 bases align to TRBD2. Sample: PBMCs. The TCR originated in a woman aged 18-29 years in good health. Here the CDR3 DNA reads TGTGCCATCACTGCACTAGCGGGGGCGACAGATACGCAGTATTTT. Amino acid sequence: CAITALAGATDTQYF.